This T cell receptor beta chain came from a study of cytomegalovirus exposure and HLA in healthy donors. Study results and limitations: Roughly uniform sequencing depth across donors was assumed, possibly incorrectly.

Use of 60 Vbeta and 13 Jbeta primers characterized the PCR. The data were produced by immunoSEQ multiplex PCR, yet TCRdb's version contains in-frame clones alone and is incomplete. The sample consists of some 190,000 clones, roughly 88% of them appearing once. Germline V gives CDR1 SGHRS, CDR2 YFSETQ. Trimming at V came to 2 bases and at J to 7 bases, leaving 6 bases not matched to a gene. The CDR3 is 15 amino acids. Concerning this clone itself: No antigen is known for it.

The TCR was taken from a boy younger than 10 in good health and CMV-seronegative. J is TRBJ2-1 and V is TRBV5-1; TRBD1 matches 10 bases. Input material: PBMCs. The CDR3, as DNA: TGCGCCAGCAGCTTTGCCGGGACAGGGGTGAATGAGCAGTTCTTC. Encoded protein: CASSFAGTGVNEQFF.